One sample yielded the 30 T cell receptor beta chains listed below, sequenced in a study of T cell responses to AZD1222 COVID-19 vaccine. Data came from immunoSEQ multiplex PCR; TCRdb stores just in-frame clones and leaves some out. The sample lists about 160,000 clones, 80% to 95% seen once, with under 4% in the top ten. The sample here was peripheral blood, taken 28 days after the second AZD1222 dose. These receptors all stem from an adult who received the AZD1222 COVID-19 vaccine.

The gene calls are TRBV9 and TRBJ2-1, with 10 bases matching TRBD2. With 4 bases clipped from V and 9 bases from J, the junction kept 10 bases outside the gene matches. Germline V gives CDR1 SGDLS, CDR2 YYNGEE. CDR3 length: 15 amino acids. The CDR3 DNA is TGTGCCAGCAGCTCCAGCGGGAGGGCCGGGAGTGAGCAGTTCTTC. This codes for CASSSSGRAGSEQFF.

The J gene is TRBJ2-5, the V gene TRBV5-1, with D perhaps TRBD2 (6 bases). CDR1 is SGHRS, CDR2 YFSETQ, per germline. The CDR3 sequence is 14 residues long. Trimming removed 3 bases from V and 2 bases from J, with 11 bases in between. The CDR3 nucleotides read TGCGCCAGCAGCTCCGCTAGCGTTCAAGAGACCCAGTACTTC. It encodes CASSSASVQETQYF.

This chain connects TRBV27 to TRBJ1-5; D is perhaps TRBD1 (5 bases). The CDR3 has 14 residues. Per germline, CDR1 MNHEY and CDR2 SMNVEV (reference sequence). The V end lost 7 bases, the J end lost 2 bases, and 12 bases lay between the germline ends. CDR3 nucleotides: TGTGCCAGCATGGACCAGGGAGGCAATCAGCCCCAGCATTTT. Translating it yields CASMDQGGNQPQHF.

This chain uses TRBV14 with TRBJ1-1; D ambiguous. CDR3 length: 15 residues. From germline, CDR1 is SGHDN and CDR2 FVKESK. With 5 bases removed from V and 4 bases from J, the gap between germline ends came to 17 bases. CDR3: CASSLRQSAFTEAFF. In DNA form, the CDR3 reads TGTGCCAGCAGCTTAAGACAAAGCGCGTTCACTGAAGCTTTCTTT.

The V call is TRBV19, the J call TRBJ2-1; 8 bases agree with TRBD2. CDR3 length equals 18 residues. V lost 6 bases, J lost 2 bases, and 15 bases stayed unmatched. CDR1 is LNHDA and CDR2 is SQIVND in the germline V gene (reference sequence). The CDR3 region is CASSLRGPGTRPYNEQFF. The CDR3 DNA reads TGTGCCAGTAGCCTTCGGGGCCCCGGGACTAGGCCCTACAATGAGCAGTTCTTC.

The chain combines TRBV4-2 with TRBJ1-5; D unresolved. There are 14 residues in the CDR3. V lost 4 bases to trimming and J lost 9 bases, with 16 bases between them. Looked up from germline, CDR1 is LGHNA and CDR2 is YNFKEQ. CDR3 bases: TGTGCCAGCAGCCTACGACTGCTCCGTGGGCCCCAGCATTTT. As protein: CASSLRLLRGPQHF.

This clone showed up just a few times. This chain connects TRBV7-6 to TRBJ1-5; TRBD1 is a possible D gene (6 bases). Germline V gene sequence: CDR1 SGHVS, CDR2 FNYEAQ. V lost 4 bases, J lost 4 bases, and 11 bases lay in between. The CDR3 contains 14 residues. CDR3 sequence: CASSSGQINQPQHF. For the CDR3, the DNA is TGTGCCAGCAGCTCGGGACAAATTAATCAGCCCCAGCATTTT.

The chain links TRBV3-1 (or the pseudogene TRBV3-2) to TRBJ2-7; D is unresolved. In germline, CDR1 is LGHDT, CDR2 YNNKEL (reference sequence). Trimming removed 2 bases at V and 7 bases at J, with 9 bases between. This CDR3 is built from 12 residues. DNA of the CDR3: TGTGCCAGCAGCCAATCTTTCCGGGAGCAGTACTTC. Translating it yields CASSQSFREQYF.

The rearrangement uses TRBV12-5 and TRBJ2-7; 7 bases fit TRBD1. Germline CDR1 and CDR2: LGHNT and FRNRAP. The V segment lost 1 base and the J segment 4 bases; nucleotides outside the gene matches: 10. There are 16 residues in the CDR3. The CDR3 DNA sequence: TGTGCTAGTGGTTTGGACACACAGGGGCGGTGGTACGAGCAGTACTTC. It is translated as CASGLDTQGRWYEQYF.

V is TRBV2 and J is TRBJ2-4, with a tentative D call TRBD1 (5 bases). This CDR3 is built from 16 residues. Between the trimmed V and J ends, which lost 5 bases and 1 base, there was a span of 15 bases. The V gene's germline CDR1 is SNHLY and CDR2 FYNNEI. CDR3 residues: CASSSSGASAKNIQYF. Here the CDR3 DNA reads TGTGCCAGCAGTAGTAGTGGGGCCTCGGCCAAAAACATTCAGTACTTC.

This sequence joins TRBV4-1 and TRBJ1-3; 7 bases map to TRBD1. The CDR3 has 16 amino acids. Germline assignment: CDR1 MGHRA and CDR2 YSYEKL. With 1 base clipped from V and 4 bases from J, the junction kept 7 bases outside the gene matches. Here the CDR3 DNA reads TGCGCCAGCAGCCAAGTACAGGGGAAAAGAGGAAACACCATATATTTT. Its protein product is CASSQVQGKRGNTIYF.

This clone occurred once. The chain recombines TRBV11-2 with TRBJ2-7; D is perhaps TRBD1 (6 bases). Germline lookup yields CDR1 SGHAT and CDR2 FQNNGV. The CDR3 length is 15 residues. V dropped 5 bases and J dropped 1 base, with 15 bases sitting between them. The CDR3 sequence: CASSLAPQGSYEQYF. CDR3 bases: TGTGCCAGCAGCCTCGCACCACAGGGTTCCTACGAGCAGTACTTC. Filled out from reference TRBV11-2 and TRBJ2-7, the complete variable domain reads EAGVAQSPRYKIIEKRQSVAFWCNPISGHATLYWYQQILGQGPKLLIQFQNNGVVDDSQLPKDRFSAERLKGVDSTLKIQPAKLEDSAVYLCASSLAPQGSYEQYFGPGTRLTVT.

This clone is a singleton in its sample. The rearrangement uses TRBV5-1 and TRBJ1-3; 7 bases line up with TRBD1. V lost 4 bases, J lost 0 bases, and 4 bases stayed unmatched. CDR1 SGHRS and CDR2 YFSETQ come from the germline V gene. This CDR3 has 15 residues. DNA of the CDR3: TGCGCCAGCAGCCAGGACAGGAGCTCTGGAAACACCATATATTTT. The encoded protein is CASSQDRSSGNTIYF.

This clone has at least ten counts. The V gene is TRBV7-9, the J gene TRBJ2-7, with D perhaps matching TRBD1 (6 bases). Looked up from germline, CDR1 is SEHNR and CDR2 is FQNEAQ (reference sequence). With 3 bases removed from V and 4 bases from J, the gap between germline ends came to 10 bases. The CDR3 sequence is 13 residues long. CDR3 in DNA: TGTGCCAGCAGCTTTATAGGGGGTTACGAGCAGTACTTC. Translation: CASSFIGGYEQYF.

The chain recombines TRBV14 with TRBJ2-7; 10 nucleotides align to TRBD2. The CDR3 runs 15 residues. Germline loops: CDR1 SGHDN, CDR2 FVKESK. V dropped 4 bases and J dropped 6; count of bases not matched to a gene: 9. CDR3 residues: CASSPSASGSGEQYF. CDR3 coding DNA: TGTGCCAGCAGCCCGTCGGCTAGCGGGAGTGGCGAGCAGTACTTC.

V is TRBV2 and J is TRBJ1-4, with D possibly matching TRBD1 (6 bases). The CDR3 length is 17 residues. Trimming shortened V by 3 bases and J by 3 bases, and 17 bases separated the two germline ends. The germline CDR1 and CDR2 sequences are SNHLY and FYNNEI. CDR3 nucleotides: TGTGCCAGCAGTGACAGGGGAATCAGGGCAGCTAATGAAAAACTGTTTTTT. It codes for CASSDRGIRAANEKLFF. Combining the CDR3 with reference TRBV2 and TRBJ1-4 gives the whole variable domain EPEVTQTPSHQVTQMGQEVILRCVPISNHLYFYWYRQILGQKVEFLVSFYNNEISEKSEIFDDQFSVERPDGSNFTLKIRSTKLEDSAMYFCASSDRGIRAANEKLFFGSGTQLSVL.

This chain connects TRBV12-5 to TRBJ2-1; D unresolved. The CDR3 runs to 11 residues. Trimming stripped 4 bases from V and 5 bases from J, with 3 bases between. The germline V gene encodes CDR1 LGHNT and CDR2 FRNRAP. The CDR3 reads CASGSDNEQFF. For the CDR3, the DNA is TGTGCTAGTGGTTCTGACAATGAGCAGTTCTTC. Looking up the rest from reference TRBV12-5 and TRBJ2-1 gives the full variable domain: DARVTQTPRHKVTEMGQEVTMRCQPILGHNTVFWYRQTMMQGLELLAYFRNRAPLDDSGMPKDRFSAEMPDATLATLKIQPSEPRDSAVYFCASGSDNEQFFGPGTRLTVL.

The V call is TRBV7-6, the J call TRBJ2-7; tentatively, D is TRBD2 (6 bases). V dropped 5 bases and J dropped 2 bases, with 16 bases sitting between them. This CDR3 is built from 15 residues. Germline CDR1 SGHVS, CDR2 FNYEAQ. The CDR3: CASSLSGLSTYEQYF. CDR3 DNA sequence: TGTGCCAGCAGCCTTTCAGGACTATCTACCTACGAGCAGTACTTC.

The rearrangement joins TRBV5-4 to TRBJ1-2; D perhaps matches TRBD1 (6 bases). V was trimmed by 1 base and J by 7 bases, leaving 14 bases between them. There are 14 residues in the CDR3. Germline CDR1 is SGHNT and CDR2 is YYREEE (reference sequence). The CDR3 loop is CASSLIGGVGGYTF. CDR3 sequence (DNA): TGTGCCAGCAGCTTGATTGGGGGCGTCGGTGGCTACACCTTC.

V usage is TRBV5-1 and J usage is TRBJ1-1; D is unresolved. The germline V gene has CDR1 SGHRS and CDR2 YFSETQ. There are 15 residues in the CDR3. Trimming took off 0 bases at V and 2 bases at J, with 11 bases between the two ends. As DNA, the CDR3 is TGCGCCAGCAGCTTGGTTTGGGAGCCTAACACTGAAGCTTTCTTT. Protein product: CASSLVWEPNTEAFF.

This clone was detected only once. The chain uses TRBV6-5 and TRBJ1-1; no clear D gene. The CDR3 is made up of 15 amino acids. Germline CDR1 and CDR2: MNHEY and SVGAGI. V lost 0 bases and J lost 1, with 9 bases in between. The CDR3 nucleotides read TGTGCCAGCAGTTACTCAACGACGAGGAACACTGAAGCTTTCTTT. It translates to CASSYSTTRNTEAFF.

This clone was detected once. This chain links TRBV19 with TRBJ2-1; D gene uncertain. The V end lost 4 bases, the J end lost 5 bases, and 9 bases lay between the germline ends. There are 13 residues in the CDR3. Germline loops: CDR1 LNHDA, CDR2 SQIVND (reference sequence). CDR3 loop: CASSNPMNNEQFF. The CDR3 nucleotides are TGTGCCAGTAGTAACCCGATGAACAATGAGCAGTTCTTC.

V gene TRBV27 combines with J gene TRBJ1-5; D possibly corresponds to TRBD1 (5 bases). V was trimmed by 2 bases and J by 3 bases, leaving 20 bases between them. The germline CDR1 and CDR2 sequences are MNHEY and SMNVEV (reference sequence). This CDR3 region has 18 residues. CDR3 DNA: TGTGCCAGCAGTTTAGAAGGTCCCGGGAGGGGCCCCAATCAGCCCCAGCATTTT. Encoded protein: CASSLEGPGRGPNQPQHF.

The chain recombines TRBV5-6 with TRBJ2-2, with a possible D match to TRBD1 (7 bases). V shed 3 bases and J shed 2 bases, with 14 bases lying between them. Germline V gene sequence: CDR1 SGHDT, CDR2 YYEEEE. This CDR3 has 16 residues. CDR3 in DNA: TGTGCCAGCAGCTCTGGGCGGGACAGAAACACCGGGGAGCTGTTTTTT. It specifies CASSSGRDRNTGELFF.

The chain joins TRBV27 to TRBJ1-5; D is ambiguous. The CDR3 extends over 15 amino acids. The germline CDR1 and CDR2 sequences are MNHEY and SMNVEV (reference sequence). Trimming left V 1 base short and J 0 bases short, with 7 bases between. The DNA for the CDR3 is TGTGCCAGCAGTTTATTCAGAGCTAGCAATCAGCCCCAGCATTTT. This codes for CASSLFRASNQPQHF.

The V and J genes are TRBV2 and TRBJ1-5; 8 positions agree with TRBD1. CDR3 length equals 17 residues. CDR1 and CDR2 from the germline V gene are SNHLY and FYNNEI. V gave up 5 bases and J gave up 6 bases; unmatched junction bases: 15. CDR3 in DNA: TGTGCCAGCAGTTCCCCGTTAGCGGCAGGGGGCAGTCAGCCCCAGCATTTT. Translated, it gives CASSSPLAAGGSQPQHF. Looking up the rest from reference TRBV2 and TRBJ1-5 gives the full variable domain: EPEVTQTPSHQVTQMGQEVILRCVPISNHLYFYWYRQILGQKVEFLVSFYNNEISEKSEIFDDQFSVERPDGSNFTLKIRSTKLEDSAMYFCASSSPLAAGGSQPQHFGDGTRLSIL.

The V call is TRBV14, the J call TRBJ2-1; 13 bases are a match to TRBD2. Germline V gene lookup returns CDR1 SGHDN and CDR2 FVKESK. This CDR3 has 17 amino acids. With V trimmed by 0 bases and J by 5 bases, 4 bases remained unmatched. Here the CDR3 DNA reads TGTGCCAGCAGCCAAGATTTCGGACTAGCGGGAGACAATGAGCAGTTCTTC. Protein product: CASSQDFGLAGDNEQFF.

The chain carries TRBV4-1 and TRBJ2-3; TRBD2 agrees at 12 bases. This CDR3 contains 18 residues. V lost 2 bases, J lost 4 bases, and 10 bases stayed unmatched. Per the germline V gene, CDR1 is MGHRA and CDR2 is YSYEKL. CDR3 region: CASSQMTTSGRSPDTQYF. The CDR3 DNA reads as TGCGCCAGCAGCCAAATGACGACTAGCGGGAGATCCCCAGATACGCAGTATTTT.

This chain joins TRBV5-3 and TRBJ1-1; D may be TRBD1 (5 bases). TRBV5-3 is an ORF, and what it does is uncertain. Trimming shortened V by 0 bases and J by 0 bases, and 15 bases separated the two germline ends. The CDR3 runs 17 residues. The CDR3 coding sequence is TGTGCCAGAAGCTTGGGGCGCGACCAGGGCATGAACACTGAAGCTTTCTTT. It encodes CARSLGRDQGMNTEAFF.

The V call is TRBV5-1, the J call TRBJ1-5; D gene unclear. Trimming stripped 4 bases from V and 2 bases from J, with 16 bases between. Germline V gives CDR1 SGHRS, CDR2 YFSETQ. There are 16 residues in the CDR3. CDR3 DNA sequence: TGCGCCAGCAGCCCGGGAACTCCCGGTGGCAATCAGCCCCAGCATTTT. Amino acids: CASSPGTPGGNQPQHF.